This T cell receptor beta chain was obtained from a study of blood T cell repertoires in COVID-19. For the study at large: Sites in the United States, Italy and Spain provided acute and convalescent COVID-19 samples. The analysed material was cDNA or gDNA that came from T cells, B-cell-depleted T cells, or PBMCs.

The authors' processing: Amplification of reference gene primers was used by the study to estimate nucleated cell counts. Repertoires were generated with immunoSEQ multiplex PCR, while TCRdb's copy carries only in-frame clones and drops some. V, J and clone size reflect that table, while D and trimming were determined from the DNA. The sample carries around 620,000 clones, about 90% recorded once. Germline CDR1 reads SGHTA; CDR2 reads FQGTGA. V gave up 5 bases and J gave up 3 bases; unmatched junction bases: 9. This CDR3 is built from 15 residues. Specimen: peripheral blood. This TCR derives from a woman aged 18-29 years with acute or convalescent COVID-19. The genes are TRBV7-3 and TRBJ1-1; TRBD1 agrees at 7 bases. This CDR3 reads CASSPSGQAYTEAFF. The CDR3 DNA reads as TGTGCCAGCAGCCCGTCCGGACAGGCCTACACTGAAGCTTTCTTT.